These 25 T cell receptor beta chains were sequenced from one sample in a study of T cell repertoires in cytomegalovirus infection. TCRdb reprocessed the reads via MiXCR and lists one record per CDR3 protein. The table lists roughly 990,000 distinct CDR3 sequences, approximately 31% of them singletons. Antigens of these TCRs are unknown. The sequencing used cultured CD8+ T cells from PBMCs, collected from culture after CMV antigen stimulation. The receptors shown here come from a human donor in good health (CMV status not recorded). Some clones in this sample may be carry-over from other donors' samples.

The rearrangement joins TRBV5-1 to TRBJ2-1; no firm D call. V gave up 4 bases and J gave up 9 bases, with 20 bases separating them. CDR3 size: 15 residues. Germline-derived CDR1 and CDR2 are SGHRS and YFSETQ. This CDR3 reads CASSQGGRPVGEQFF. The CDR3, as DNA: TGCGCCAGCAGCCAAGGTGGGCGACCAGTGGGTGAGCAGTTCTTC.

Regarding this clonotype: At one boundary the junction diverges from the germline segment, which might be a read error. The gene calls are TRBV7-2 and TRBJ1-1; D is unclear. The CDR3 contains 17 residues. Germline assignment: CDR1 SGHTA and CDR2 FQGNSA. The CDR3, as DNA: TGTGCCAGCAGCTACCGAGGCACCCTCACATTGAACACTGAAGTTTTCTTT. Amino acid sequence: CASSYRGTLTLNTEVFF.

This clonotype has only a few counts. The chain recombines TRBV6-1 with TRBJ1-4, with D perhaps matching TRBD1 (5 bases). Trimming left V 4 bases short and J 5 bases short, with 17 bases between. CDR1 and CDR2 from the germline V gene are MNHNS and SASEGT. The length of the CDR3 is 16 residues. In DNA, the CDR3 is TGTGCCAGCAGTGGACACCCGGGGCTGGACAATGAAAAACTGTTTTTT. Translation gives CASSGHPGLDNEKLFF.

This clonotype was seen a few times. The CDR3 nucleotides are TGCAGTGCTAGAGTATTAAGGTTCGGCGGCGACACCGGGGAGCTGTTTTTT. It yields the protein CSARVLRFGGDTGELFF. The rearrangement links TRBV20-1 to TRBJ2-2; D is ambiguous. The CDR3 loop spans 17 amino acids. The V gene lost 1 base and the J gene lost 3 bases, with 18 bases spanning the gap. Germline V gene lookup returns CDR1 DFQATT and CDR2 SNEGSKA (reference sequence).

The chain employs TRBV7-9 and TRBJ2-1, with 10 bases lining up with TRBD1. This CDR3 spans 16 amino acids. In germline, CDR1 is SEHNR, CDR2 FQNEAQ (reference sequence). The ends lost 1 base at V and 7 bases at J; junction bases unmatched: 7. CDR3 bases: TGTGCCAGCAGCTTAGGGGCGGACAGGGGGTATAATGAGCAGTTCTTC. It translates to CASSLGADRGYNEQFF.

This clonotype was observed a handful of times. V usage is TRBV7-6 and J usage is TRBJ2-3; unclear D gene. Trimming cost V 3 bases and J 3 bases, with 13 bases left between them. This CDR3 has 15 residues. Per germline, CDR1 SGHVS and CDR2 FNYEAQ. CDR3 region: CASSLTPLATDTQYF. The CDR3 region has the DNA TGTGCCAGCAGCTTGACTCCCCTCGCTACAGATACGCAGTATTTT. Drawing the rest from reference TRBV7-6 and TRBJ2-3, the complete variable domain is GAGVSQSPRYKVTKRGQDVALRCDPISGHVSLYWYRQALGQGPEFLTYFNYEAQQDKSGLPNDRFSAERPEGSISTLTIQRTEQRDSAMYRCASSLTPLATDTQYFGPGTRLTVL.

This clonotype was counted at least ten times. This chain joins TRBV7-2 and TRBJ1-5; the D gene is possibly TRBD1 (6 bases). The CDR3 contains 17 residues. Between the trimmed V and J ends, which lost 1 base and 0 bases, there was a span of 13 bases. Germline CDR1 is SGHTA and CDR2 is FQGNSA. The CDR3 is CASSLELWGASNQPQHF. The CDR3 bases are TGTGCCAGCAGCTTAGAATTGTGGGGGGCTAGCAATCAGCCCCAGCATTTT.

This clonotype was found many times. The chain joins TRBV7-8 to TRBJ2-1; no definite D call. The CDR3 spans 13 residues. Germline CDR1 is SGHVS and CDR2 is FQNEAQ. Trimming cost V 2 bases and J 5 bases, with 7 bases left between them. The CDR3 coding sequence is TGTGCCAGCAGCTTAAGGCAGGACAATGAGCAGTTCTTC. Residues: CASSLRQDNEQFF. The entire variable domain, with the rest obtained from reference TRBV7-8 and TRBJ2-1, is as follows: GAGVSQSPRYKVAKRGQDVALRCDPISGHVSLFWYQQALGQGPEFLTYFQNEAQLDKSGLPSDRFFAERPEGSVSTLKIQRTQQEDSAVYLCASSLRQDNEQFFGPGTRLTVL.

Ten or more counts support this clonotype. The chain links TRBV7-2 to TRBJ2-2; 10 bases line up with TRBD2. The CDR3 extends over 16 amino acids. Trimming took 3 bases from V and 2 from J; bases not matched to a gene: 3. Germline loops: CDR1 SGHTA, CDR2 FQGNSA. As DNA, the CDR3 is TGTGCCAGCAGCTTCCTAGCGGGGGCCAACACCGGGGAGCTGTTTTTT. It codes for CASSFLAGANTGELFF.

The rearrangement uses TRBV28 and TRBJ2-1, with D uncertain. Germline lookup yields CDR1 MDHEN and CDR2 SYDVKM. The length of the CDR3 is 15 residues. The germline V and J ends were trimmed by 5 bases and 3 bases, with 14 bases remaining between them. CDR3 loop: CASSPIPSDYNEQFF. The CDR3 nucleotides are TGTGCCAGCAGTCCTATACCCAGCGACTACAATGAGCAGTTCTTC. The full variable domain, in which reference TRBV28 and TRBJ2-1 provide the parts outside the CDR3, is DVKVTQSSRYLVKRTGEKVFLECVQDMDHENMFWYRQDPGLGLRLIYFSYDVKMKEKGDIPEGYSVSREKKERFSLILESASTNQTSMYLCASSPIPSDYNEQFFGPGTRLTVL.

A single count supports this clonotype. Here the CDR3 reads CASSFGQSLNTEAFF. The CDR3 bases are TGTGCCAGCAGTTTTGGACAGTCTTTGAACACTGAAGCTTTCTTT. This chain uses TRBV6-8 with TRBJ1-1, with a weak D call TRBD1 (6 bases). V was clipped by 4 bases and J by 0 bases, with 12 bases between them. CDR1 MNHGY and CDR2 SAAAGT come from the germline V gene. The CDR3 spans 15 residues.

The genes are TRBV5-5 and TRBJ1-4; D ambiguous. The germline V and J ends were trimmed by 1 base and 4 bases, with 8 bases remaining between them. CDR3 size: 14 residues. Germline loops: CDR1 SGHKS, CDR2 YYEKEE (reference sequence). The DNA of the CDR3 is TGTGCCAGCAGCTTGTGGGGTGTTAATGAAAAACTGTTTTTT. Encoded protein: CASSLWGVNEKLFF.

The rearrangement links TRBV6-2 or TRBV6-3 to TRBJ1-4; D unclear. Germline V gene sequence: CDR1 MNHEY, CDR2 SVGEGT. The CDR3 is made up of 15 amino acids. Trimming pared 8 bases from V and 5 bases from J, leaving 18 bases between. The DNA of the CDR3 is TGTGCCAGCGGGTACTTTGGAGAAACAAATGAAAAACTGTTTTTT. Translating gives CASGYFGETNEKLFF.

This chain links TRBV7-2 with TRBJ1-5; D is unclear. Trimming cost V 0 bases and J 4 bases, with 13 bases left between them. Germline CDR1 and CDR2: SGHTA and FQGNSA. This CDR3 is built from 16 residues. The CDR3 region is CASSLANVRQNQPQHF. In DNA form, the CDR3 reads TGTGCCAGCAGCTTAGCGAACGTCAGGCAGAATCAGCCCCAGCATTTT.

The genes are TRBV25-1 and TRBJ1-5; 9 bases are a match to TRBD1. The ends lost 1 base at V and 6 bases at J; junction bases unmatched: 7. The CDR3 covers 16 residues. The germline gives CDR1 MGHDK, CDR2 SYGVNS. CDR3 region: CASSESGQGMGQPQHF. DNA of the CDR3: TGTGCCAGCAGTGAATCGGGACAGGGCATGGGTCAGCCCCAGCATTTT. The full variable domain, completed using reference TRBV25-1 and TRBJ1-5, is EADIYQTPRYLVIGTGKKITLECSQTMGHDKMYWYQQDPGMELHLIHYSYGVNSTEKGDLSSESTVSRIRTEHFPLTLESARPSHTSQYLCASSESGQGMGQPQHFGDGTRLSIL.

In this sample, this clonotype turned up many times. The CDR3 here is CASSPAGTGETQYF. The CDR3, as DNA: TGTGCCAGCAGCCCGGCGGGGACGGGAGAGACCCAGTACTTC. This rearrangement joins TRBV7-2 to TRBJ2-5; D perhaps matches TRBD2 (6 bases). CDR1 is SGHTA and CDR2 is FQGNSA in the germline V gene. V was clipped by 5 bases and J by 4 bases, with 14 bases between them. CDR3 length: 14 amino acids.

The V call is TRBV5-1, the J call TRBJ1-1; D possibly corresponds to TRBD1 (5 bases). This CDR3 spans 12 amino acids. The ends were cut back, 5 bases at V and 6 bases at J, with 11 bases in the middle. CDR1 and CDR2 (germline): SGHRS, YFSETQ. The CDR3 DNA reads as TGCGCCAGCAGGGGGGACGGCGCTGAAGCTTTCTTT. Protein product: CASRGDGAEAFF.

This chain connects TRBV12-3 or TRBV12-4 to TRBJ1-3; TRBD1 agrees at 7 bases. The V gene end was trimmed by 5 bases and the J gene end by 0 bases; junction bases not matched to a gene: 7. CDR3 length equals 16 residues. CDR3 bases: TGTGCCAGCAGTCCCGGACAGGACCTCTCTGGAAACACCATATATTTT. Protein: CASSPGQDLSGNTIYF.

The sample holds many counts of this clonotype. V usage is TRBV7-8 and J usage is TRBJ2-3, with D possibly being TRBD1 (6 bases). The CDR3 runs to 15 residues. Looked up from germline, CDR1 is SGHVS and CDR2 is FQNEAQ. Trimming cost V 0 bases and J 5 bases, with 12 bases left between them. CDR3 in DNA: TGTGCCAGCAGCTTAGCGCAGGGGATACAAGATACGCAGTATTTT. Encoded protein: CASSLAQGIQDTQYF.

At least ten counts were recorded for this clonotype. A read error may account for a junction end that differs from germline. The rearrangement uses TRBV7-9 and TRBJ2-1, with D possibly being TRBD1 or TRBD2 (6 bases each). The CDR3 is 14 amino acids. Germline values: CDR1 SEHNR, CDR2 FQNEAQ (reference sequence). CDR3 nucleotides: TGTGCCAGCAGTTTAGGGGGACTGGACAATGAGCAGTTCTTC. Encoded protein: CASSLGGLDNEQFF.

Remarks on this clonotype: With a much larger clone just one base away, this may be a read error. V and J are TRBV5-4 and TRBJ2-5; 7 bases fit TRBD2. Germline assignment: CDR1 SGHNT and CDR2 YYREEE (reference sequence). With V trimmed by 2 bases and J by 1 base, 2 bases remained unmatched. This CDR3 is 14 amino acids long. This CDR3 is CASSFGTTQETQYF. The CDR3 nucleotides read TGTGCCAGCAGCTTCGGGACTACCCAAGAGACCCAGTACTTC.

This chain connects TRBV27 to TRBJ2-2; maybe TRBD2 (7 bases). Germline values: CDR1 MNHEY, CDR2 SMNVEV (reference sequence). V lost 5 bases and J 3 bases, leaving 22 bases between the germline ends. The CDR3 totals 18 residues. The CDR3 DNA is TGTGCCAGCAGTCATCATTTGGTGGGAGGGGGTGACACCGGGGAGCTGTTTTTT. It specifies CASSHHLVGGGDTGELFF.

The V and J genes are TRBV12-3 or TRBV12-4 and TRBJ2-7; D might be TRBD1 (6 bases). This CDR3 is 17 amino acids long. V lost 3 bases and J lost 4, with 22 bases in between. CDR3 bases: TGTGCCAGCAGTTTTTCCCACAGGGATTCCAAGGGGTACGAGCAGTACGTC. Amino acids: CASSFSHRDSKGYEQYV.

This clonotype came up a few times. The chain employs TRBV28 and TRBJ1-1; D remains unclear. V lost 6 bases and J 0 bases, leaving 11 bases between the germline ends. CDR1 MDHEN and CDR2 SYDVKM come from the germline V gene. The CDR3 loop spans 14 amino acids. CDR3 sequence reads: CASRTRLMNTEAFF. The CDR3, as DNA: TGTGCCAGCAGAACCAGGTTAATGAACACTGAAGCTTTCTTT.

This clonotype was seen many times. The gene calls are TRBV7-8 and TRBJ2-6; D is ambiguous. The CDR3 loop spans 15 amino acids. Trimming pared 3 bases from V and 0 bases from J, leaving 6 bases between. Germline values: CDR1 SGHVS, CDR2 FQNEAQ. This CDR3 reads CASSLPDSGANVLTF. DNA for the CDR3: TGTGCCAGCAGCTTGCCCGACTCTGGGGCCAACGTCCTGACTTTC.